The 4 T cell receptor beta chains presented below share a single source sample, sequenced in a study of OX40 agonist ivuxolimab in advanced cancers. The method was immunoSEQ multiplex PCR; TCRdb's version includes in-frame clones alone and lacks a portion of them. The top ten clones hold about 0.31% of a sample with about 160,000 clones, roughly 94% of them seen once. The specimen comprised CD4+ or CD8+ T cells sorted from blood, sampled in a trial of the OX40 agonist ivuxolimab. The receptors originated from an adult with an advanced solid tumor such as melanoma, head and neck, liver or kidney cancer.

The CDR3 reads CASSQGQVGTYEQYF. In nucleotides, the CDR3 is TGTGCCAGCAGCCAAGGACAGGTTGGTACCTACGAGCAGTACTTC. This sequence joins TRBV7-6 and TRBJ2-7; 7 bases line up with TRBD1. The CDR3 is 15 residues long. Trimming took 5 bases from V and 2 from J; bases not matched to a gene: 9. Looked up from germline, CDR1 is SGHVS and CDR2 is FNYEAQ.

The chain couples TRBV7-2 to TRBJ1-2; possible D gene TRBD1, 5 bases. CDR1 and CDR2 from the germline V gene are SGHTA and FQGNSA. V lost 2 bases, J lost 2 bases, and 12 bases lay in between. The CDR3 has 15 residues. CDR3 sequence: CASSLQQGSNYGYTF. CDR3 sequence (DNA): TGTGCCAGCAGCTTACAGCAGGGATCCAACTATGGCTACACCTTC.

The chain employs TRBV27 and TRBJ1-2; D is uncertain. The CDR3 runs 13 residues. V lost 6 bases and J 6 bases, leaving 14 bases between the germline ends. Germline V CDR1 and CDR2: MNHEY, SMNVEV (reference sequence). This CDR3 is CASRWSVAHGYTF. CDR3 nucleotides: TGTGCCAGCAGGTGGTCGGTTGCACATGGCTACACCTTC.

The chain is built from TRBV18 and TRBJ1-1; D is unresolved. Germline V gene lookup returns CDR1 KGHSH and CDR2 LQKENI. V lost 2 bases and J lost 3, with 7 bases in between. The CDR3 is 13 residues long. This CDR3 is CASSPLAHTEAFF. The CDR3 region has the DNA TGTGCCAGCTCACCATTAGCACACACTGAAGCTTTCTTT.